A single sample gave rise to the 21 T cell receptor beta chains below, sequenced in a study of T cells in localized non-small cell lung cancer. The data were produced by immunoSEQ multiplex PCR, yet TCRdb's version contains in-frame clones alone and is incomplete. The table includes around 2,700 clones, around 32% detected once. This sample comprised lung tumor tissue, obtained before any cancer treatment. Receptors were obtained from a female donor over 55 with stage II lung adenocarcinoma.

This clone appeared a few times. This rearrangement joins TRBV1 to TRBJ2-1; no check of the table's D call, TRBD2, against the DNA was made. TRBV1 is described as a pseudogene. This CDR3 region has 16 residues. The chain's CDR3 is CASSQGPLAVGGEQFF. Written as DNA, the CDR3 is TGCGCCAGCAGCCAAGGGCCACTAGCGGTGGGCGGTGAGCAGTTCTTC.

The chain combines TRBV6-7 with TRBJ2-7; D uncertain. TRBV6-7 is an ORF, and what it does is uncertain. The CDR3 covers 11 residues. V gave up 7 bases and J gave up 7 bases, with 11 bases separating them. The CDR3 region has the DNA TGTGCCAGCATTGCAGGAAGGGAGCAGTACTTC. It yields the protein CASIAGREQYF.

The rearrangement joins TRBV18 to TRBJ1-2; no firm D call. The CDR3 is 14 amino acids. Trimming removed 2 bases at V and 4 bases at J, with 11 bases between. Germline V gene lookup returns CDR1 KGHSH and CDR2 LQKENI. CDR3: CASSPSPAGYGYTF. CDR3 coding DNA: TGTGCCAGCTCACCATCCCCGGCCGGCTATGGCTACACCTTC. Full variable domain (outside the CDR3, taken from reference TRBV18 and TRBJ1-2): NAGVMQNPRHLVRRRGQEARLRCSPMKGHSHVYWYRQLPEEGLKFMVYLQKENIIDESGMPKERFSAEFPKEGPSILRIQQVVRGDSAAYFCASSPSPAGYGYTFGSGTRLTVV.

This clone is categorized as medium-sized. V and J are TRBV4-1 and TRBJ1-1; D is undetermined. Between the trimmed V and J ends, which lost 3 bases and 5 bases, there was a span of 19 bases. Germline CDR1 and CDR2: MGHRA and YSYEKL. CDR3 size: 16 residues. The CDR3 DNA sequence: TGCGCCAGCAGCCATAGGACCGGGCAAACCGGGACTGAAGCTTTCTTT. It specifies CASSHRTGQTGTEAFF.

V gene TRBV28 combines with J gene TRBJ1-4, with D tentatively TRBD1 (5 bases). V lost 6 bases and J 7 bases, leaving 18 bases between the germline ends. The CDR3 sequence is 15 residues long. The germline CDR1 and CDR2 sequences are MDHEN and SYDVKM. The CDR3 region is CASSPQGVRREKLFF. The CDR3 DNA reads as TGTGCCAGCAGCCCCCAGGGTGTGAGGCGTGAAAAACTGTTTTTT.

This clone is labeled medium-sized (0.01 to 0.1%). The chain uses TRBV11-3 and TRBJ2-5, with 14 bases lining up with TRBD2. Unmatched junction bases numbered 2, after V lost 1 base and J lost 1 base. Germline values: CDR1 SGHNT, CDR2 YENEEA. CDR3 length equals 17 residues. This chain's CDR3 is CASSLGGTSGSQETQYF. The CDR3 region has the DNA TGTGCCAGCAGCTTAGGTGGGACTAGCGGGAGCCAAGAGACCCAGTACTTC.

By sample share, this clone is medium-sized. The rearrangement joins TRBV11-3 to TRBJ2-1, with no clear D. The CDR3 is 15 amino acids. The V and J ends lost 5 bases and 3 bases respectively, with 14 bases between them. CDR1 SGHNT and CDR2 YENEEA come from the germline V gene. The CDR3 reads CASSRGTSLYNEQFF. CDR3 bases: TGTGCCAGCAGCCGTGGTACGTCTCTCTACAATGAGCAGTTCTTC.

The chain uses TRBV28 and TRBJ1-4, with D possibly matching TRBD1 (6 bases). Trimming removed 6 bases from V and 0 bases from J, with 11 bases in between. The CDR3 length is 15 residues. Germline CDR1 reads MDHEN; CDR2 reads SYDVKM. The DNA for the CDR3 is TGTGCCAGCAGCCTACAGGGAACAACTAATGAAAAACTGTTTTTT. It encodes CASSLQGTTNEKLFF.

The chain has TRBV12-5 and TRBJ2-3, with D possibly being TRBD2 (6 bases). Looked up from germline, CDR1 is LGHNT and CDR2 is FRNRAP. The CDR3 spans 12 residues. V lost 3 bases, J lost 12 bases, and 13 bases lay in between. The CDR3 DNA reads TGTGCTAGTGGTTTCGGCGGGGCCAACCAGTATTTT. Residues: CASGFGGANQYF.

This rearrangement joins TRBV28 to TRBJ1-2, with a possible D match to TRBD1 (6 bases). Germline V lookup: CDR1 MDHEN, CDR2 SYDVKM. Trimming left V 2 bases short and J 7 bases short, with 14 bases between. CDR3 length equals 14 residues. The CDR3 nucleotides read TGTGCCAGCAGTTTACAAACAGGGTATACTGGCTACACCTTC. Translation gives CASSLQTGYTGYTF.

This clone was observed a handful of times. The chain is built from TRBV14 and TRBJ2-3, with TRBD2 identical over 8 bases. Looked up from germline, CDR1 is SGHDN and CDR2 is FVKESK. This CDR3 spans 18 amino acids. Trimming at V came to 0 bases and at J to 1 base, leaving 9 bases not matched to a gene. The CDR3 reads CASSQESGLLAGTDTQYF. The DNA of the CDR3 is TGTGCCAGCAGCCAAGAATCTGGGCTACTAGCGGGCACAGATACGCAGTATTTT.

The V call is TRBV11-3, the J call TRBJ1-4; TRBD1 matches 7 bases. Losses at the gene ends were 3 bases for V and 8 bases for J; bases not matched to a gene: 6. The CDR3 has 14 residues. From germline, CDR1 is SGHNT and CDR2 YENEEA. The CDR3 is CASSFGTVGEKLFF. The CDR3 nucleotides read TGTGCCAGCAGCTTCGGGACAGTCGGGGAAAAACTGTTTTTT.

V usage is TRBV27 and J usage is TRBJ2-1; D might be TRBD2 (6 bases). CDR3 length: 18 residues. Trimming pared 3 bases from V and 6 bases from J, leaving 24 bases between. Germline CDR1 reads MNHEY; CDR2 reads SMNVEV (reference sequence). Written as DNA, the CDR3 is TGTGCCAGCAGTTTTTTTTCACCCGGGACTCTAAATCTCAATGAGCAGTTCTTC. Protein: CASSFFSPGTLNLNEQFF.

This chain joins TRBV28 and TRBJ1-1, with a tentative D call TRBD1 (5 bases). The germline CDR1 and CDR2 sequences are MDHEN and SYDVKM. Trimming stripped 4 bases from V and 5 bases from J, with 14 bases between. This CDR3 has 14 residues. CDR3 in amino acids: CASSSRDGRTEAFF. The CDR3 DNA follows: TGTGCCAGCAGTTCCCGGGACGGAAGGACTGAAGCTTTCTTT.

CDR3 nucleotide sequence: TGTGCCAGCTCACAACAGGGGAAGGGGCACGAGCAGTACGTC. It encodes CASSQQGKGHEQYV. The chain couples TRBV18 to TRBJ2-7, with TRBD1 matching 7 bases. The germline CDR1 and CDR2 sequences are KGHSH and LQKENI. After removal of 4 bases from V and 5 bases from J, the junction contained 8 bases not matched to a gene. This CDR3 is built from 14 residues.

A few counts support this clone. The CDR3 region is CASSQDLRGSQPQHF. DNA of the CDR3: TGCGCCAGCAGCCAAGATCTTAGGGGAAGTCAGCCCCAGCATTTT. The rearrangement uses TRBV4-1 and TRBJ1-5; D perhaps matches TRBD1 (5 bases). The length of the CDR3 is 15 residues. Germline V gives CDR1 MGHRA, CDR2 YSYEKL. With 0 bases removed from V and 6 bases from J, the gap between germline ends came to 12 bases.

This clone was seen more than once but under ten times. V usage is TRBV28 and J usage is TRBJ1-5; D gene unclear. Trimming shortened V by 8 bases and J by 6 bases, and 11 bases separated the two germline ends. The CDR3 loop spans 12 amino acids. CDR1 and CDR2 (germline): MDHEN, SYDVKM. CDR3 DNA: TGTGCCAGCTCCTCGACGGGTCAGCCCCAGCATTTT. Protein sequence: CASSSTGQPQHF.

This rearrangement joins TRBV14 to TRBJ2-5; 11 bases align to TRBD2. Trimming at V came to 4 bases and at J to 5 bases, leaving 12 bases not matched to a gene. Germline V lookup: CDR1 SGHDN, CDR2 FVKESK. The CDR3 consists of 17 residues. CDR3 nucleotides: TGTGCCAGCAGCCGCGGGCTAGCGGGGGGCCCCGACGAGACCCAGTACTTC. Translation: CASSRGLAGGPDETQYF.

In its sample, this clone ranks as medium-sized (0.01 to 0.1%). The rearrangement joins TRBV11-3 to TRBJ1-1; D perhaps matches TRBD1 (5 bases). The germline V gene has CDR1 SGHNT and CDR2 YENEEA. V was pared by 2 bases and J by 4 bases, with 14 bases between. The CDR3 length is 15 residues. DNA of the CDR3: TGTGCCAGCAGCTTAACGCAGGGCGGAGGCACTGAAGCTTTCTTT. It translates to CASSLTQGGGTEAFF.

This clone was recorded a few times. This chain joins TRBV11-3 and TRBJ1-6, with 9 bases lining up with TRBD1. The CDR3 has 14 residues. Germline V gives CDR1 SGHNT, CDR2 YENEEA. V shed 5 bases, J shed 10 bases, and the junction held 6 bases outside the gene matches. CDR3 DNA: TGTGCCAGCAGCCTCCGACAGGGGGAATCACCCCTCCACTTT. Its translation: CASSLRQGESPLHF.

This clone was found a few times. V is TRBV6-8 and J is TRBJ1-1; D is unresolved. The germline V gene encodes CDR1 MNHGY and CDR2 SAAAGT. Trimming cost V 5 bases and J 1 base, with 8 bases left between them. The CDR3 consists of 13 residues. The CDR3 here is CASSEGTNTEAFF. CDR3 in DNA: TGTGCCAGCAGTGAGGGCACGAACACTGAAGCTTTCTTT.